The source of this T cell receptor beta chain is a study of T-cell memory formation after mild COVID-19. Across the whole study: The TCR clusters were mostly specific to one donor. Study conclusions and caveats: Chiefly within CM and EM were the contracting CD4+ clones; CD8+ ones were within EMRA. That cross-reactive memory joined was suggested by some responding clones appearing in pre-infection memory.

Trimming took off 3 bases at V and 5 bases at J, with 15 bases between the two ends. The CDR3 loop spans 15 amino acids. Germline values: CDR1 MGHRA, CDR2 YSYEKL. It was 5'RACE with constant-segment primers that produced the TCR alpha and TCR beta cDNA libraries, which carried sample barcodes and UMIs. MiXCR was run by TCRdb on the 5' RACE reads, yielding one entry per CDR3 protein. The data contain some 110,000 distinct CDR3 sequences, approximately 17% of them singletons. Only a few counts were recorded for this clonotype. Its cognate antigen is unknown. Source material: PBMCs or a T cell subset sorted from them (not recorded which). The genes are TRBV4-1 and TRBJ2-3; D might be TRBD1 or TRBD2, each matching 5 bases. The source of this sequence is an adult woman who had mild COVID-19 (a few samples of this study predate the infection). Cell type and time point are not known. CDR3 nucleotides: TGCGCCAGCAGCCAGCCCTGGATGGGGGAAGATACGCAGTATTTT. Translating gives CASSQPWMGEDTQYF.